A selection of T cell receptor beta chains follows, all from one sample in a study of blood T cell repertoires in COVID-19. TCRdb's copy holds only in-frame clones and misses some; the assay was immunoSEQ multiplex PCR. The data show fewer than 500,000 clones, with around 87% seen just once and 0.7% held by the top ten. The sequenced sample was PBMCs or T cells enriched from blood (not recorded which). These receptor sequences come from a woman under 30 who had recovered from COVID-19. CDR3s include the opening cysteine and the closing phenylalanine or tryptophan. D genes are given only for firm matches. Clone size is given for some rows only: seen once, a few or many times, or a class if the clone is expanded.

clone size	J gene	D gene	V gene	CDR3 protein	CDR3 DNA
NA	TRBJ1-1	TRBD1	TRBV11-2	CATGGGTGGTEAFF	TGTGCCACCGGGGGGGGGACAGGGGGCACTGAAGCTTTCTTT
NA	TRBJ2-3	NA	TRBV21-1	CASSNFLTGTSGERDTQYF	TGTGCCAGCAGCAACTTCCTGACCGGGACTAGCGGGGAGAGAGATACGCAGTATTTT
NA	TRBJ1-3	NA	TRBV6-6	CASSSGGDGNTIYF	TGTGCCAGCAGTTCCGGGGGGGATGGAAACACCATATATTTT
NA	TRBJ2-3	NA	TRBV30	CAWSVSLTDTQYF	TGTGCCTGGAGTGTTAGTCTCACAGATACGCAGTATTTT
once	TRBJ2-7	NA	TRBV19	CASSAQVSSYEQYF	TGTGCCAGTAGCGCACAGGTAAGCTCCTACGAGCAGTACTTC
once	TRBJ2-5	NA	TRBV5-6	CASSFPGGIGTQYF	TGTGCCAGCAGCTTCCCAGGGGGGATAGGGACCCAGTACTTC
NA	TRBJ2-5	TRBD1	TRBV30	CAWSLNRGRETQYF	TGTGCCTGGAGTCTGAATAGGGGGCGCGAGACCCAGTACTTC
NA	TRBJ2-7	NA	TRBV9	CASSVEDYADEQYF	TGTGCCAGCAGCGTAGAGGATTACGCGGACGAGCAGTACTTC
NA	TRBJ1-2	TRBD1	TRBV3-1/TRBV3-2	CASSATGSYYGYTF	TGTGCCAGCAGTGCGACAGGGAGCTATTATGGCTACACCTTC
NA	TRBJ2-7	NA	TRBV19	CASSLRPTASHEQYF	TGTGCCAGTAGTCTTCGCCCGACAGCATCCCACGAGCAGTACTTC
NA	TRBJ2-5	TRBD2	TRBV2	CASSVLGGGGETQYF	TGTGCCAGCAGTGTATTAGGCGGGGGGGGAGAGACCCAGTACTTC
NA	TRBJ1-2	TRBD1	TRBV24-1	CATADREDGYTF	TGTGCCACCGCGGACAGGGAAGATGGCTACACCTTC
once	TRBJ2-7	NA	TRBV6-5	CASSYGSRGDYAQYF	TGTGCCAGCAGTTACGGGTCCAGGGGCGACTACGCGCAGTACTTC
NA	TRBJ2-2	NA	TRBV9	CASSVSAGELFF	TGTGCCAGCAGCGTAAGCGCCGGGGAGCTGTTTTTT
NA	TRBJ2-2	TRBD1	TRBV6-6	CASSLGQGSGELFF	TGTGCCAGCAGTCTCGGACAGGGATCCGGGGAGCTGTTTTTT
NA	TRBJ1-6	NA	TRBV6-1	CASSDIDIESPLHF	TGTGCCAGCAGTGATATAGATATCGAGTCACCCCTCCACTTT
NA	TRBJ1-1	NA	TRBV5-1	CASSLEWGGEAFF	TGCGCCAGCAGCTTGGAGTGGGGGGGTGAAGCTTTCTTT
NA	TRBJ1-1	NA	TRBV6-5	CASSRETEAFF	TGTGCCAGCTCGAGGGAGACTGAAGCTTTCTTT
once	TRBJ2-1	NA	TRBV11-2	CASSLGGEQFF	TGTGCCAGCAGCTTAGGAGGTGAGCAGTTCTTC
NA	TRBJ1-1	NA	TRBV18	CASSPGQGNEAFF	TGTGCCAGCTCACCAGGGCAGGGGAACGAAGCTTTCTTT
NA	TRBJ2-2	TRBD2	TRBV9	CASTGLAGGTGELFF	TGTGCCAGCACCGGACTAGCGGGGGGAACCGGGGAGCTGTTTTTT
NA	TRBJ2-3	NA	TRBV28	CASSPDSWADTQYF	TGTGCCAGCAGTCCGGACAGTTGGGCAGATACGCAGTATTTT
NA	TRBJ2-4	NA	TRBV4-2	CASSQNREGNIQYF	TGTGCCAGCAGCCAAAACAGGGAAGGGAACATTCAGTACTTC
once	TRBJ1-2	NA	TRBV5-1	CASSSTGLDGYTF	TGCGCCAGCAGCTCAACAGGGCTGGATGGCTACACCTTC
NA	TRBJ1-3	NA	TRBV28	CASSFYGRSSGNTIYF	TGTGCCAGCAGTTTTTATGGGCGAAGCTCTGGAAACACCATATATTTT
few	TRBJ1-3	NA	TRBV12-3/TRBV12-4	CASSLSSGNTIYF	TGTGCCAGCAGTTTGAGCTCTGGAAACACCATATATTTT